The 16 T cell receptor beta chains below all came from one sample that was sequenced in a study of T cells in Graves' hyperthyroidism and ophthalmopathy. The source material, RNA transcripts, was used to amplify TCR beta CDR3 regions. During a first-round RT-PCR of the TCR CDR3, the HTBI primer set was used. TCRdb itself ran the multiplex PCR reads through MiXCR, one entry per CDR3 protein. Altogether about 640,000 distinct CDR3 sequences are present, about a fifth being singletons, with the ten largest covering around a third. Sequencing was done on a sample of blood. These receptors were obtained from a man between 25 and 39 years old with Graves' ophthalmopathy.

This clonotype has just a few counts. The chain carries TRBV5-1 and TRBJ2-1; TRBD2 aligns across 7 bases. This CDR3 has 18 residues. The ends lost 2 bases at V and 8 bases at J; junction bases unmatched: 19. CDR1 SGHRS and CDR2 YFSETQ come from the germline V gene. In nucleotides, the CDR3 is TGCGCCAGCAGCTTAAGCGCGGCGGGGGTAGTAGGTCTCGATGAGCAGTTCTTC. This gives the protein CASSLSAAGVVGLDEQFF.

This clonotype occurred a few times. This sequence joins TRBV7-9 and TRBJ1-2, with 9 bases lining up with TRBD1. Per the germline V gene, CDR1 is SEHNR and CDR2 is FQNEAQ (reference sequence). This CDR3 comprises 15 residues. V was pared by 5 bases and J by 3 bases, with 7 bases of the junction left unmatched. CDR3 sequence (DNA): TGTGCCAGCAGCCCTGGGACAGGGAACCACTATGGCTACACCTTC. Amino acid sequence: CASSPGTGNHYGYTF. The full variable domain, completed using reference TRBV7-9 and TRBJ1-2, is DTGVSQNPRHKITKRGQNVTFRCDPISEHNRLYWYRQTLGQGPEFLTYFQNEAQLEKSRLLSDRFSAERPKGSFSTLEIQRTEQGDSAMYLCASSPGTGNHYGYTFGSGTRLTVV.

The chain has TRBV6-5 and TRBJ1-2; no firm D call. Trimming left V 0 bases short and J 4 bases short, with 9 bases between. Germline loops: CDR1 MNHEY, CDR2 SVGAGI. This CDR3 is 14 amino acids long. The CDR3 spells CASSYSRGSYGYTF. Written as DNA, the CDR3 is TGTGCCAGCAGTTACTCGAGAGGGAGCTATGGCTACACCTTC.

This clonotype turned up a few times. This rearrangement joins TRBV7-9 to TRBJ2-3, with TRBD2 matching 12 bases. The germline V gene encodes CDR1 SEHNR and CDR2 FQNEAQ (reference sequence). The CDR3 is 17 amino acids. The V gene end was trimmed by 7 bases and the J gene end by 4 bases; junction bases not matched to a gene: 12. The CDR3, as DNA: TGTGCCAGCAACCCCAGTCGGACTAGCGGGATCTCAGATACGCAGTATTTT. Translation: CASNPSRTSGISDTQYF.

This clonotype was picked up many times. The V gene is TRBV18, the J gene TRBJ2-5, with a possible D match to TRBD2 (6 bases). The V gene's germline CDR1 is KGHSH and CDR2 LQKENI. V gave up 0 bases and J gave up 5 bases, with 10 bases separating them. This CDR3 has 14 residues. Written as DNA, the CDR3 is TGTGCCAGCTCACCACCCGGCCTAGCGGAGACCCAGTACTTC. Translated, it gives CASSPPGLAETQYF.

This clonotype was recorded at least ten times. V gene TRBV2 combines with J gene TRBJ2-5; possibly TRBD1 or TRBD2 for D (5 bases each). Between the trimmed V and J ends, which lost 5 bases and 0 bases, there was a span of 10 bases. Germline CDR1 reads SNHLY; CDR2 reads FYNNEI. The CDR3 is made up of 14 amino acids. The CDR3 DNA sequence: TGTGCCAGCAGTATCCGGGACCACCAAGAGACCCAGTACTTC. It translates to CASSIRDHQETQYF.

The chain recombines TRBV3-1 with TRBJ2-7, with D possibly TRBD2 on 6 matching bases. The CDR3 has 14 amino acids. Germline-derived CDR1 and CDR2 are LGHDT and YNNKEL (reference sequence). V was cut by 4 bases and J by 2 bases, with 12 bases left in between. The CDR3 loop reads CASSPPRRAYEQYF. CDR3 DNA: TGTGCCAGCAGCCCCCCACGGAGGGCCTACGAGCAGTACTTC.

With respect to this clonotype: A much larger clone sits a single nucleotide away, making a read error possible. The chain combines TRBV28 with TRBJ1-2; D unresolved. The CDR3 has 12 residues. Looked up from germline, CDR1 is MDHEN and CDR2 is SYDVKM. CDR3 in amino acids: CAGSSPNYGYTF. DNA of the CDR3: TGTGCCGGCAGTTCCCCTAACTATGGCTACACCTTC.

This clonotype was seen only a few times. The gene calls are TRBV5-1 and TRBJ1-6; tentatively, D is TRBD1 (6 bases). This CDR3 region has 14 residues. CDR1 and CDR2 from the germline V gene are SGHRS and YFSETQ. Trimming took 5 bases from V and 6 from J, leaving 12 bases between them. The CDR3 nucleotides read TGCGCCAGCAGGGACGGGACATCTAATTCACCCCTCCACTTT. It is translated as CASRDGTSNSPLHF.

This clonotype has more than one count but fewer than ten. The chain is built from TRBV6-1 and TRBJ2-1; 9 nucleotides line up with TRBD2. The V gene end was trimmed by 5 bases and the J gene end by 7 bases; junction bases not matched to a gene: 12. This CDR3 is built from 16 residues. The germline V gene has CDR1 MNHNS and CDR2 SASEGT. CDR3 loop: CASSYEVAGEVNEQFF. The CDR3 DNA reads TGTGCCAGCAGTTATGAGGTAGCGGGAGAAGTAAATGAGCAGTTCTTC.

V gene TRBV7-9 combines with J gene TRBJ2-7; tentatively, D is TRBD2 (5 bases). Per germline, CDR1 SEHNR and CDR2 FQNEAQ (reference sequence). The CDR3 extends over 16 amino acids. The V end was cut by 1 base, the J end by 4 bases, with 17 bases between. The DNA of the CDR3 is TGTGCCAGCAGCTTAGGTTTACGGGGTTTGGTTTACGAGCAGTACTTC. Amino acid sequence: CASSLGLRGLVYEQYF.

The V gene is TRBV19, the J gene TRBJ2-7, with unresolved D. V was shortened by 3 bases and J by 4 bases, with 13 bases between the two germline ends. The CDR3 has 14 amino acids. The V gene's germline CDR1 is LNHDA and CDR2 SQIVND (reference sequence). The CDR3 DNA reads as TGTGCCAGTAGTATCAAGGGCTCACGATACGAGCAGTACTTC. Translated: CASSIKGSRYEQYF.

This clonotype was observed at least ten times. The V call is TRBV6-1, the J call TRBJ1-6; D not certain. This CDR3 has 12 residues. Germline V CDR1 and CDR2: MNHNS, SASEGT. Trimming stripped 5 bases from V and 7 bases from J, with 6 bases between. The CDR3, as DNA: TGTGCCAGCAGTTTTCCGAATTCACCCCTCCACTTT. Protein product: CASSFPNSPLHF.

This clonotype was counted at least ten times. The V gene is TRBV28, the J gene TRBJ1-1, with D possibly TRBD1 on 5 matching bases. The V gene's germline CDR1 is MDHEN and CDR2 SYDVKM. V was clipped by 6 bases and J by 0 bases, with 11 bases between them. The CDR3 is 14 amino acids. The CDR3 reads CASRRQRLNTEAFF. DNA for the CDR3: TGTGCCAGCAGAAGACAGCGGCTGAACACTGAAGCTTTCTTT.

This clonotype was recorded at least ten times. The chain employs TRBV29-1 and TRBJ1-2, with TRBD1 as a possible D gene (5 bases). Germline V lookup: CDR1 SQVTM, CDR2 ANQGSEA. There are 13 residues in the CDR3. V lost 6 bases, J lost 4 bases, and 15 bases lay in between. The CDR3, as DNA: TGCAGCGTCGGCGGGGGGATGGGCTATGGCTACACCTTC. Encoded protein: CSVGGGMGYGYTF.

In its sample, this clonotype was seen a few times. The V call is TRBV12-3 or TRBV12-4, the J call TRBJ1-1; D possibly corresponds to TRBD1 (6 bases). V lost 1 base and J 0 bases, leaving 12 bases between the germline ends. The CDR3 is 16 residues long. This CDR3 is CASSLDPGAMNTEAFF. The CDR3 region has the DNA TGTGCCAGCAGTTTAGATCCGGGGGCAATGAACACTGAAGCTTTCTTT.